This entry describes one TCR beta chain. The antigen is unknown. The data stem from a study of cytomegalovirus exposure and HLA in healthy donors. The PCR used 60 Vbeta and 13 Jbeta primers. Measured with immunoSEQ multiplex PCR; TCRdb has only the in-frame clones, and not every one. Of about 130,000 clones in the sample, roughly 9.6% were seen once. Study-wide results and caveats: Most of the TCR beta V segments (in an earlier analysis) were productive either about 87% or about 30% of the time. Investigators reported over 150 TCR beta chains as tied to cytomegalovirus. One cluster of highly shared sequence variants probably arose as a sequencing artifact.

This clonotype was obtained from a woman aged 40-49 years in good health and CMV-seropositive. The specimen sequenced was PBMCs.

CDR3 residues: CASTLRGAPNTQYF. The DNA for the CDR3 is TGTGCCAGCACCCTACGGGGGGCCCCGAATACGCAGTATTTT. J is TRBJ2-3 and V is TRBV7-9; weak D call: TRBD2 (7 bases). V was trimmed by 7 bases and J by 7 bases, leaving 18 bases between them. Germline CDR1 and CDR2: SEHNR and FQNEAQ (reference sequence). The CDR3 length is 14 residues.